Listed below are T cell receptor beta chains from one sample, sequenced in a study of blood T cells in healthy people across ages. A single record per CDR3 protein comes from TCRdb applying MiXCR to the 5' RACE reads. The sample lists fewer than 2 million distinct CDR3 sequences; around 40% were seen once. The sequenced sample was blood. These receptors were collected from a human donor in good health. Both conserved end residues are part of each CDR3. D genes are given only for firm matches. A row's size may be missing; if present it is once, few, many or a size class.

j_call,clone_size,v_call,d_call,cdr3_nt,cdr3_aa
TRBJ2-7,few,TRBV4-3,NA,TGCGCCAGCAGCCATTCTTTCAGGTCCTACGAGCAGTACTTC,CASSHSFRSYEQYF
TRBJ2-7,NA,TRBV29-1,NA,TGCAGCGTTGAGAGGCTAGCTTCGAGCGAGCAGTACTTC,CSVERLASSEQYF
TRBJ2-3,few,TRBV9,TRBD2,TGTGCCAGCAGCATGGACACTAGCGGGGTCAACACAGATACGCAGTATTTT,CASSMDTSGVNTDTQYF
TRBJ2-5,few,TRBV29-1,TRBD2,TGCAGCGTTTATCCGCGGGGGTCACAAGAGACCCAGTACTTC,CSVYPRGSQETQYF
TRBJ1-4,NA,TRBV28,NA,TGTGCCAGCAGTTCCACGAGAGAAAAACTGTTTTTT,CASSSTREKLFF
TRBJ2-7,many,TRBV7-8,NA,TGTGCCAGCAGCTTTGCCAGAACCTACGAGCAGTACTTC,CASSFARTYEQYF
TRBJ2-1,NA,TRBV20-1,TRBD1,TGCAGCGAAACAACAGGGGAATACAATGCGGAGCAGTTCTTC,CSETTGEYNAEQFF
TRBJ2-7,few,TRBV20-1,NA,TGCAGTGCTAGAGCTCAGGGTCCCTACGAGCAGTACTTC,CSARAQGPYEQYF
TRBJ2-7,many,TRBV28,TRBD1,TGTGCCAGCGCCCTACAGGGGGTAAAGCAGTACTTC,CASALQGVKQYF
TRBJ2-1,few,TRBV29-1,TRBD1,TGCAGCGCCCGACAGGGATCTTTTAATGAGCAGTTCTTC,CSARQGSFNEQFF
TRBJ2-3,NA,TRBV20-1,NA,TGCAGTGCTTGGCGGATCTACGATTCGGGCACAGATACGCAGTATTTT,CSAWRIYDSGTDTQYF
TRBJ2-7,NA,TRBV11-2,NA,TGTGCCAGCAGCTTTGTCCGGGACGTATGGAGCTCCTACGAGCAGTACTTC,CASSFVRDVWSSYEQYF
TRBJ2-7,NA,TRBV5-1,NA,TGCGCCAGCAGCCCGGTCGGGGTCTCCTACGAGCAGTACTTC,CASSPVGVSYEQYF
TRBJ2-7,few,TRBV7-3,NA,TGTGCCAGCAGCCTGAGGGCAACATCCGAGCAGTACTTC,CASSLRATSEQYF
TRBJ2-3,NA,TRBV20-1,TRBD2,TGCAGTCCCATAGCGGGGGGGCCTGATACGCAGTATTTT,CSPIAGGPDTQYF
TRBJ1-2,few,TRBV4-3,NA,TGCGCCAGCAGCCAGTTGGGGAACTATGGCTACACCTTC,CASSQLGNYGYTF
TRBJ2-1,NA,TRBV2,TRBD2,TGTGCCAGCAATATACTAGCGGGGACTGAGCAGTTCTTC,CASNILAGTEQFF
TRBJ2-5,NA,TRBV19,TRBD2,TGTGCCAGTAGTACTGGACTAGCGGGCCACCAAGAGACCCAGTACTTC,CASSTGLAGHQETQYF
TRBJ1-1,NA,TRBV12-5,NA,TGTGCTAGTGGTCCCCGGAGCACTGAAGCTTTCTTT,CASGPRSTEAFF
TRBJ2-7,few,TRBV13,TRBD2,TGTGCCAGCAGGACTAGCGGCGATTCCTACGAGCAGTACTTC,CASRTSGDSYEQYF
TRBJ1-4,NA,TRBV12-3/TRBV12-4,NA,TGTGCCAGCAGAATCAACCGAAATGAAAAACTGTTTTTT,CASRINRNEKLFF
TRBJ2-4,NA,TRBV30,TRBD1,TGTGCCTGGAATCCGGGACAGACAAACATTCAGTACTTC,CAWNPGQTNIQYF
TRBJ2-1,many,TRBV7-2,NA,TGTGCCAGCAGCCTATTACCTTCCTACAATGAGCAGTTCTTC,CASSLLPSYNEQFF
TRBJ2-7,NA,TRBV5-1,NA,TGCGCCAGCAGCTTGGATTTTGCTTCGGGGATTTACGAGCAGTACTTC,CASSLDFASGIYEQYF
TRBJ2-1,NA,TRBV20-1,NA,TGCAGTGCTAGCGCGGAGACCCAGTTCTTC,CSASAETQFF
TRBJ1-2,NA,TRBV15,NA,TGTGCCACCAGCAGATCGGGTACAGCATCTGTGTCTGGCTACACCTTC,CATSRSGTASVSGYTF
TRBJ1-6,NA,TRBV28,NA,TGTGCCAGCAGCTCTAGGGGATTAAGCTCCTATAATTTACCCCTCCACTTT,CASSSRGLSSYNLPLHF
TRBJ2-1,NA,TRBV11-2,TRBD2,TGTGCCAGCAGCTTTATGGTTAGCGGGGGATACGGTGAGCAGTTCTTC,CASSFMVSGGYGEQFF
TRBJ1-4,NA,TRBV28,NA,TGTGCCAGCAGTTTATTACAGGGAGCTTATGAAAAACTGTTTTTT,CASSLLQGAYEKLFF
TRBJ2-1,NA,TRBV12-5,TRBD2,TGTGCTAGTGGACCTCCACTAGCGGGACTCACTTACAATGAGCAGTTCTTC,CASGPPLAGLTYNEQFF
TRBJ2-5,NA,TRBV2,NA,TGTGCCAGCAGTGAAGGGCTAGCTCGGACCCAGTACTTC,CASSEGLARTQYF
TRBJ2-5,NA,TRBV27,NA,TGTGCCAGCAGTTCCACCCGAGGGGGCCAAGAGACCCAGTACTTC,CASSSTRGGQETQYF
TRBJ1-1,NA,TRBV7-8,NA,TGTGCCAGCAGCTCCCGACGCTCGAACACTGAAGCTTTCTTT,CASSSRRSNTEAFF
TRBJ1-2,NA,TRBV5-4,NA,TGTGCCAGCAGCTTGGCCCGGGGGCGGACAGATGGCTACACCTTC,CASSLARGRTDGYTF
TRBJ2-7,NA,TRBV7-8,TRBD1,TGTGCCAGCAGCTTAAGAAGGACAGGGGAGGACGAGCAGTACTTC,CASSLRRTGEDEQYF
TRBJ1-5,NA,TRBV2,NA,TGTGCCTCTACGAGGGGTGACCAGCCCCAGCATTTT,CASTRGDQPQHF
TRBJ2-7,many,TRBV6-6,NA,TGTGCCAGCAGAAAGGACGGTTCCTACGAGCAGTACTTC,CASRKDGSYEQYF
TRBJ2-1,NA,TRBV3-1,NA,TGTGCCAGCAGCCAAAGCGGGCACCCATCGAGGGATGAGCAGTTCTTC,CASSQSGHPSRDEQFF
TRBJ2-3,NA,TRBV7-9,TRBD2,TGTGCCAGCAGCTTAGATGGACTAGGGGCAGATACGCAGTATTTT,CASSLDGLGADTQYF
TRBJ2-3,NA,TRBV20-1,TRBD2,TGCAGTGCTAGACCAGCGGGGGGACCAGATACGCAGTATTTT,CSARPAGGPDTQYF
TRBJ2-6,few,TRBV29-1,NA,TGCAGCGTTGTTTGGAGGGCCAACGTCCTGACTTTC,CSVVWRANVLTF
TRBJ2-1,few,TRBV14,NA,TGTGCCAGCAGCCTGACGCCAGGAGTTTACCTACACTACAATGAGCAGTTCTTC,CASSLTPGVYLHYNEQFF
TRBJ2-5,NA,TRBV29-1,TRBD1,TGCAGCGCCAATGGACAGGGGGCTTTGGAGACCCAGTACTTC,CSANGQGALETQYF
TRBJ2-7,NA,TRBV7-8,TRBD2,TGTGCCAGCAGCTTCAAACTAGCGGGGGGGCCTTCCTACGAGCAGTACTTC,CASSFKLAGGPSYEQYF
TRBJ1-2,few,TRBV7-2,NA,TGTGCCAGCAGCCCTCAACGGGCCATTGGCTACACCTTC,CASSPQRAIGYTF
TRBJ2-3,NA,TRBV5-1,NA,TGCGCCAGCAGCTTGACCGGGACTTCAGATACGCAGTATTTT,CASSLTGTSDTQYF
TRBJ2-1,few,TRBV20-1,NA,TGCAGTGCTAGAACCGGGATTAATGAGCAGTTCTTC,CSARTGINEQFF